This T cell receptor beta chain was observed in a study of blood T cell repertoires in COVID-19. Study in general: The samples span acute and convalescent COVID-19 from the United States, Italy and Spain. PBMCs, B-cell-depleted T cells, or T cells provided the cDNA or gDNA that made up the material.

The CDR3 is made up of 13 amino acids. The V and J ends lost 4 bases and 5 bases respectively, with 13 bases between them. The germline gives CDR1 SGDLS, CDR2 YYNGEE. The repertoire was sequenced with immunoSEQ multiplex PCR; TCRdb's copy has only in-frame clones and lacks some. The data hold 150,000 to 200,000 clones, with approximately 85% observed a single time. The sequence was collected from a woman between 55 and 75 years old with COVID-19, enrolled during active disease. Sequencing used peripheral blood. The chain links TRBV9 to TRBJ2-7; TRBD2 might be the D (6 bases). The CDR3 reads CASSPGTLNEQYF. CDR3 in DNA: TGTGCCAGCAGCCCGGGGACTCTCAACGAGCAGTACTTC.